Detailed here is one T cell receptor beta chain. These data belong to a study of blood T cell repertoires in COVID-19. Study information: Specimens from acute and convalescent COVID-19 originated in the United States, Italy and Spain. T cells, B-cell-depleted T cells, or PBMCs supplied cDNA or gDNA.

Followed longitudinally, the Seattle patients had been enrolled during active infection. Authors' processing steps: Scientists estimated how many nucleated cells there were by amplifying reference gene primers. Only in-frame clones appear in the TCRdb table, and some are missing; sequencing was by immunoSEQ multiplex PCR. V, J and clone size are taken as reported in that table, and D and trimming were inferred from the DNA itself. The table records 150,000 to 200,000 clones, over 90% of them present only once. The V gene lost 3 bases and the J gene lost 5 bases, with 11 bases spanning the gap. The CDR3 consists of 14 residues. CDR1 and CDR2 (germline): SNHLY, FYNNEI.

The genes are TRBV2 and TRBJ1-5; D remains ambiguous. The sequencing input was peripheral blood. The origin of this receptor is a woman aged 60 to 75 with COVID-19, enrolled during active disease. CDR3 loop: CASSDVNRDQPQHF. In DNA, the CDR3 is TGTGCCAGCAGTGATGTTAACCGGGATCAGCCCCAGCATTTT.